This passage covers 20 T cell receptor beta chains from one sample sequenced in a study of blood T cells in healthy people across ages. It was with a sample-barcoded 5' primer and a J-beta primer mix that a second PCR of roughly 7 to 12 cycles was run. A single record per CDR3 protein comes from TCRdb applying MiXCR to the 5' RACE reads. The sample lists 250,000 to 300,000 distinct CDR3 sequences; around 29% were seen once. Source material: blood. These receptor sequences come from an older woman in good health.

V is TRBV29-1 and J is TRBJ2-5; D perhaps matches TRBD2 (6 bases). This CDR3 region has 14 residues. CDR1 is SQVTM, CDR2 ANQGSEA, per germline. V lost 7 bases and J lost 5, with 20 bases in between. DNA for the CDR3: TGCAGCGCCATACCGCTGACTAGTTTGGAGACCCAGTACTTC. As protein: CSAIPLTSLETQYF.

This chain uses TRBV28 with TRBJ2-5; 9 bases line up with TRBD2. Unmatched junction bases numbered 13, after V lost 6 bases and J lost 5 bases. CDR1 is MDHEN, CDR2 SYDVKM, per germline. This CDR3 comprises 16 residues. The CDR3 spells CASSLPGPAGGETQYF. CDR3 bases: TGTGCCAGCAGCCTCCCGGGGCCAGCGGGGGGTGAGACCCAGTACTTC.

This clonotype was observed a handful of times. This chain links TRBV9 with TRBJ2-1; a possible D gene is TRBD2 (5 bases). Germline V gene data show CDR1 as SGDLS and CDR2 as YYNGEE. V lost 0 bases, J lost 2 bases, and 15 bases lay in between. The CDR3 is made up of 17 amino acids. In DNA form, the CDR3 reads TGTGCCAGCAGCGTAGCCCCGGTGGAGGTCCCCTACAATGAGCAGTTCTTC. Protein product: CASSVAPVEVPYNEQFF.

This clonotype has just a few counts. V gene TRBV3-1 combines with J gene TRBJ2-3; no definite D call. Germline V gene sequence: CDR1 LGHDT, CDR2 YNNKEL (reference sequence). V was clipped by 4 bases and J by 0 bases, with 11 bases between them. The CDR3 loop spans 15 amino acids. The CDR3 DNA reads TGTGCCAGCAGCCCTCGGCGGCCTAGCACAGATACGCAGTATTTT. Protein product: CASSPRRPSTDTQYF.

The chain has TRBV20-1 and TRBJ2-1; D ambiguous. V shed 0 bases and J shed 4 bases, with 7 bases lying between them. Germline V gene data show CDR1 as DFQATT and CDR2 as SNEGSKA (reference sequence). This CDR3 has 13 amino acids. The CDR3 bases are TGCAGTGCTAGAGATCCGAATTACAATGAGCAGTTCTTC. The encoded protein is CSARDPNYNEQFF.

This chain uses TRBV5-1 with TRBJ1-2; D is possibly TRBD1 (5 bases). Germline V CDR1 and CDR2: SGHRS, YFSETQ. Trimming removed 4 bases at V and 0 bases at J, with 13 bases between. The CDR3 consists of 15 residues. For the CDR3, the DNA is TGCGCCAGCAGCCCCCGGGACCCGACTAACTATGGCTACACCTTC. As protein: CASSPRDPTNYGYTF.

Points on this clonotype: A junction end diverges from the germline sequence, so it may reflect a read error. The rearrangement links TRBV7-7 to TRBJ2-5; no firm D call. Germline CDR1 is SSHAT and CDR2 is FNYEAQ (reference sequence). The CDR3 covers 13 residues. CDR3 residues: CASSLGERETQYF. For the CDR3, the DNA is TGTGCTAGCAGCTTAGGAGAGAGGGAGACCCAGTACTTC.

This clonotype occurred a few times. Lacking the conserved final phenylalanine or tryptophan, this CDR3 likely reflects a read error. The chain has TRBV20-1 and TRBJ1-6, with 7 nucleotides matching TRBD1. The CDR3 has 14 amino acids. After removal of 6 bases from V and 2 bases from J, the junction contained 4 bases not matched to a gene. The germline V gene has CDR1 DFQATT and CDR2 SNEGSKA (reference sequence). The CDR3 sequence: CSARDRAYNSPLHL. CDR3 nucleotides: TGCAGTGCACGGGACAGAGCCTATAATTCACCCCTCCACCTT.

The chain combines TRBV6-5 with TRBJ2-5; D gene ambiguous. V was shortened by 2 bases and J by 4 bases, with 8 bases between the two germline ends. Germline V gene lookup returns CDR1 MNHEY and CDR2 SVGAGI. The length of the CDR3 is 13 residues. CDR3 sequence reads: CASSYDFAETQYF. The CDR3 DNA follows: TGTGCCAGCAGTTACGACTTCGCAGAGACCCAGTACTTC.

There are many counts of this clonotype. The chain joins TRBV29-1 to TRBJ2-1, with TRBD1 matching 7 bases. Germline V lookup: CDR1 SQVTM, CDR2 ANQGSEA. There are 13 residues in the CDR3. After removal of 8 bases from V and 9 bases from J, the junction contained 13 bases not matched to a gene. CDR3: CSHARQGSSEQFF. The CDR3 nucleotides are TGCAGCCATGCCCGACAGGGCTCCAGTGAGCAGTTCTTC.

This clonotype has just a few counts. V is TRBV12-3 or TRBV12-4 and J is TRBJ2-3; D unclear. With 5 bases removed from V and 1 base from J, the gap between germline ends came to 10 bases. The CDR3 is 14 residues long. The chain's CDR3 is CASSTGPGTDTQYF. Written as DNA, the CDR3 is TGTGCCAGCAGTACTGGGCCCGGCACAGATACGCAGTATTTT.

This clonotype was picked up one time. This chain uses TRBV6-5 with TRBJ1-1; maybe TRBD1 (6 bases). Trimming removed 6 bases at V and 12 bases at J, with 20 bases between. This CDR3 region has 13 residues. Per the germline V gene, CDR1 is MNHEY and CDR2 is SVGAGI. The CDR3 spells CASRAKQETGPFF. Written as DNA, the CDR3 is TGTGCCAGCAGAGCGAAACAAGAGACAGGTCCTTTCTTT.

The chain joins TRBV10-3 to TRBJ2-5; D is undetermined. The DNA matches TRBJ2-7 better at its end, which makes the J call doubtful. This CDR3 has 11 residues. Per the germline V gene, CDR1 is ENHRY and CDR2 is SYGVKD. The CDR3 nucleotides are TGTGCCATCAGTGAGCTCTACGAGCAGTACTTC. Translating gives CAISELYEQYF.

V gene TRBV11-1 combines with J gene TRBJ1-1, with D perhaps matching TRBD1 (5 bases). The germline V gene encodes CDR1 SGHAT and CDR2 FQDESV (reference sequence). The length of the CDR3 is 22 residues. V dropped 2 bases and J dropped 2 bases, with 33 bases sitting between them. CDR3 coding DNA: TGTGCCAGCAGCTTAAGTATTCGGGGGACTCAGAGCAGGTTACGTCTCAACACTGAAGCTTTCTTT. It encodes CASSLSIRGTQSRLRLNTEAFF. The whole variable domain, remainder taken from reference TRBV11-1 and TRBJ1-1, is EAEVAQSPRYKITEKSQAVAFWCDPISGHATLYWYRQILGQGPELLVQFQDESVVDDSQLPKDRFSAERLKGVDSTLKIQPAELGDSAMYLCASSLSIRGTQSRLRLNTEAFFGQGTRLTVV.

A few counts support this clonotype. V gene TRBV28 combines with J gene TRBJ2-4; no clear D. Germline assignment: CDR1 MDHEN and CDR2 SYDVKM. The germline V and J ends were trimmed by 5 bases and 4 bases, with 12 bases remaining between them. This CDR3 is 14 amino acids long. DNA for the CDR3: TGTGCCAGCAGTCCCAATTATGGGAAAAACATTCAGTACTTC. Amino acid sequence: CASSPNYGKNIQYF. Looking up the rest from reference TRBV28 and TRBJ2-4 gives the full variable domain: DVKVTQSSRYLVKRTGEKVFLECVQDMDHENMFWYRQDPGLGLRLIYFSYDVKMKEKGDIPEGYSVSREKKERFSLILESASTNQTSMYLCASSPNYGKNIQYFGAGTRLSVL.

This clonotype came up a few times. Germline is not matched at one junction end, which may reflect a read error. The chain joins TRBV11-2 to TRBJ1-1; the D gene is possibly TRBD1 (5 bases). The CDR3 covers 15 residues. The germline CDR1 and CDR2 sequences are SGHAT and FQNNGV. CDR3 sequence: CTSSPGQGPNTEAFF. The CDR3 nucleotides read TGTACCAGCAGCCCCGGGCAGGGACCGAACACTGAAGCTTTCTTT.

This rearrangement joins TRBV18 to TRBJ2-5, with a tentative D call TRBD2 (5 bases). The CDR3 totals 15 residues. Deletions cut 3 bases from V and 5 bases from J, with 16 bases between. In germline, CDR1 is KGHSH, CDR2 LQKENI. The CDR3 loop reads CASSPVQRSDETQYF. CDR3 DNA sequence: TGTGCCAGCTCACCGGTCCAGCGGTCGGACGAGACCCAGTACTTC.

The J gene is TRBJ2-1, the V gene TRBV20-1, with 7 bases matching TRBD2. V was pared by 0 bases and J by 7 bases, with 6 bases of the junction left unmatched. Germline-derived CDR1 and CDR2 are DFQATT and SNEGSKA (reference sequence). The CDR3 sequence is 14 residues long. CDR3 amino acids: CSAREGGRANEQFF. The CDR3 DNA reads as TGCAGTGCTAGAGAGGGCGGGAGAGCAAATGAGCAGTTCTTC.

V gene TRBV7-2 combines with J gene TRBJ2-7, with D hard to call. Germline V gives CDR1 SGHTA, CDR2 FQGNSA. The CDR3 has 11 amino acids. Between the trimmed V and J ends, which lost 5 bases and 9 bases, there was a span of 11 bases. CDR3 in amino acids: CASSDGPWQYF. The CDR3 DNA reads TGTGCCAGCAGCGACGGACCGTGGCAGTACTTC.

This clonotype turned up a few times. Possible read error: a much larger clone is one base away. The CDR3 DNA sequence: TGCAGTGCTAGAGACCCCGGACGGAACTATGGCTGCACCTTC. Encoded protein: CSARDPGRNYGCTF. The gene calls are TRBV20-1 and TRBJ1-2, with D hard to call. The germline V gene has CDR1 DFQATT and CDR2 SNEGSKA (reference sequence). CDR3 size: 14 residues.